This T cell receptor beta chain was sequenced during a study of OX40 agonist ivuxolimab in advanced cancers. Clones were sequenced by immunoSEQ multiplex PCR, and TCRdb holds only the in-frame ones, with some missing. The table lists about 83,000 clones, about 81% of them singletons. CDR3 length: 14 residues. The V gene's germline CDR1 is SGHNT and CDR2 YYREEE (reference sequence). V lost 6 bases and J lost 0, with 12 bases in between. The chain joins TRBV5-4 to TRBJ1-2; D not resolved. The source of this sequence is an adult with an advanced solid tumor such as melanoma, head and neck, liver or kidney cancer. The sequences come from CD4+ or CD8+ T cells sorted from blood, collected in a trial of the OX40 agonist ivuxolimab. This CDR3 reads CASTSGASNYGYTF. CDR3 sequence (DNA): TGTGCCAGCACTTCAGGAGCCTCTAACTATGGCTACACCTTC.